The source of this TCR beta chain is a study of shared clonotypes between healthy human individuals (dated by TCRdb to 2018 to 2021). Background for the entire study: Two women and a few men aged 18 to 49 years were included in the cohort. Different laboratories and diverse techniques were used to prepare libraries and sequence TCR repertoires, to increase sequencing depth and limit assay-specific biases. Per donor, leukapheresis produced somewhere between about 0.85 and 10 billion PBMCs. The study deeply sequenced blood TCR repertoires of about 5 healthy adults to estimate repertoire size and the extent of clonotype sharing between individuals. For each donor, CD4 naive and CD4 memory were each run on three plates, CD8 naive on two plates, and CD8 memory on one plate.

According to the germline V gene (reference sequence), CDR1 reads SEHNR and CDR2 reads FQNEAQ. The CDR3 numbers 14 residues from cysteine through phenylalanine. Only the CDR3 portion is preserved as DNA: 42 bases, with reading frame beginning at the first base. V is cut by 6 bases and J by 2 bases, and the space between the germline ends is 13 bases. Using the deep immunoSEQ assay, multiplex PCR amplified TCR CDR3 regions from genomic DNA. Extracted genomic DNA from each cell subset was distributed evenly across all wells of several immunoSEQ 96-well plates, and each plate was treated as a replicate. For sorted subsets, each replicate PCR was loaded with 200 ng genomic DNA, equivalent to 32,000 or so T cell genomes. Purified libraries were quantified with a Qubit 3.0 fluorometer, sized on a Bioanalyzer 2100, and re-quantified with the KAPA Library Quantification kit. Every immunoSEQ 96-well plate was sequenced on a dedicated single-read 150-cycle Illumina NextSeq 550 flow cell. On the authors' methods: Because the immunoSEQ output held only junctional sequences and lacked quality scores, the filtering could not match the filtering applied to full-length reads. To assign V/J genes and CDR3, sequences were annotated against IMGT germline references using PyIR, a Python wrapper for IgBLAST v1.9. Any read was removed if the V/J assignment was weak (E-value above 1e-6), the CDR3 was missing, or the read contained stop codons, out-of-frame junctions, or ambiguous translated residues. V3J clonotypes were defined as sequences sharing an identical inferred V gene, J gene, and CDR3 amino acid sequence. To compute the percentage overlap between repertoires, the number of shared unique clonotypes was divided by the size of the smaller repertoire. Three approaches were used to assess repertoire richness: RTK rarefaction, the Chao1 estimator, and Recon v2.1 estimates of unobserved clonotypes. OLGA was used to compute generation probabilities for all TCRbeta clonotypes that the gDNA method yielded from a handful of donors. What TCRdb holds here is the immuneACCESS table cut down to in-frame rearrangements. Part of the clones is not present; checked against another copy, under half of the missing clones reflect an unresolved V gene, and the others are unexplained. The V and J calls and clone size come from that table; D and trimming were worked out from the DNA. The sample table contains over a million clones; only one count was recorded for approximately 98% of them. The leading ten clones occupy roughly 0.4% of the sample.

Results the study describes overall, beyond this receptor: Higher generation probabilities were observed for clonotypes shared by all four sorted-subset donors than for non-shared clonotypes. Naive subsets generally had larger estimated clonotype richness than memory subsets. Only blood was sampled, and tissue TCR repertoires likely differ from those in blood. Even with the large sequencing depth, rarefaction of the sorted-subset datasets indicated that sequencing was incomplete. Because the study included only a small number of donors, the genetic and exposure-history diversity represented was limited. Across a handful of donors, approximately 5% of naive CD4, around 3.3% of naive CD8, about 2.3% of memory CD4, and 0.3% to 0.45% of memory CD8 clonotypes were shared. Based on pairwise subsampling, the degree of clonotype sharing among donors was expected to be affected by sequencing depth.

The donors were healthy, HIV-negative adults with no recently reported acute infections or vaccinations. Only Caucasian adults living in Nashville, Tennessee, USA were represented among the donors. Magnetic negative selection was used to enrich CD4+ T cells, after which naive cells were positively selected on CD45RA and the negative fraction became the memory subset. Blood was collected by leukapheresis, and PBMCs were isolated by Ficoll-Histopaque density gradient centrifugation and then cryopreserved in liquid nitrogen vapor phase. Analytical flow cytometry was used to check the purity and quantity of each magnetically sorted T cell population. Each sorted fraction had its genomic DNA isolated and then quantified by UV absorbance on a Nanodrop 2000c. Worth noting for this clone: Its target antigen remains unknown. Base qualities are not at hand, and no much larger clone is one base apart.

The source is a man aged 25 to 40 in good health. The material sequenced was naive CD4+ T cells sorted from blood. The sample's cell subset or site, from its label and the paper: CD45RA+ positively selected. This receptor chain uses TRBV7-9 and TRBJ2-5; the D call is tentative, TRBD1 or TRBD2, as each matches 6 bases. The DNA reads TGTGCCAGCAGTTTTACGGGGGCACAAGAGACCCAGTACTTC. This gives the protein CASSFTGAQETQYF.